The present T cell receptor beta chain was sequenced within a study of HIV-infected patients and healthy controls. TCRdb analysed the 5' RACE reads with MiXCR anew, one entry per CDR3 protein. The sample carries 65,000 to 70,000 distinct CDR3 sequences, about 16% recorded once. This TCR was recovered from a human donor in good health. Sequenced material: CD4+ T cells from blood.

The DNA of the CDR3 is TGCGCCAGCACTTCCCTGGGCGGGGGCTCCTACAATGAGCAGTTCTTC. This gives the protein CASTSLGGGSYNEQFF. V usage is TRBV5-1 and J usage is TRBJ2-1; TRBD2 agrees at 7 bases. Germline V gene lookup returns CDR1 SGHRS and CDR2 YFSETQ. The J segment lost 0 bases and the V segment lost 6 bases, leaving 9 bases of the junction unmatched. The CDR3 has 16 residues. Using reference TRBV5-1 and TRBJ2-1 for the parts outside the CDR3, the full variable domain is KAGVTQTPRYLIKTRGQQVTLSCSPISGHRSVSWYQQTPGQGLQFLFEYFSETQRNKGNFPGRFSGRQFSNSRSEMNVSTLELGDSALYLCASTSLGGGSYNEQFFGPGTRLTVL.